The 20 T cell receptor beta chains in this list originate from one sample, sequenced in a study of monozygotic twins with inflammatory bowel disease. TCRdb reprocessed the 5' RACE reads; each CDR3 protein has one entry and no DNA is given. The table lists over 100,000 distinct CDR3 sequences. The sequenced sample consisted of blood. These receptors were taken from a human donor with ulcerative colitis or Crohn's disease, or a healthy co-twin of an affected twin (not recorded which).

The chain joins TRBV5-1 to TRBJ2-1; absent DNA, TCRdb's TRBD1 call cannot be checked. CDR3 length equals 14 residues. CDR1 SGHRS and CDR2 YFSETQ come from the germline V gene. The CDR3: CASSLGTGKNEQFF.

The rearrangement links TRBV2 to TRBJ1-1. CDR1 and CDR2 (germline): SNHLY, FYNNEI. CDR3 length: 15 residues. CDR3 amino acids: CASSRVLTVNTEAFF.

This chain joins TRBV5-1 and TRBJ2-7; TCRdb selects TRBD1, and the lack of DNA leaves this call unchecked. The CDR3 extends over 13 amino acids. Germline V gene sequence: CDR1 SGHRS, CDR2 YFSETQ. The CDR3 sequence is CASTLGQGAEQYF.

The chain carries TRBV20-1 and TRBJ1-2. CDR1 is DFQATT and CDR2 is SNEGSKA in the germline V gene (reference sequence). CDR3 size: 16 residues. The CDR3 sequence: CSAENNQWRAGYGYTF.

This chain links TRBV20-1 with TRBJ1-1; the TCRdb call, TRBD1, lacks DNA for checking. The CDR3 extends over 15 amino acids. CDR1 and CDR2 from the germline V gene are DFQATT and SNEGSKA (reference sequence). CDR3 region: CSARSGRRENTEAFF.

The chain recombines TRBV9 with TRBJ2-2; there is no DNA to check the TCRdb D call of TRBD2. Germline V gene data show CDR1 as SGDLS and CDR2 as YYNGEE. The CDR3 is 14 residues long. This CDR3 is CASSMRTNTGELFF.

This chain's CDR3 is CASSLSFSYNEQFF. The genes are TRBV7-9 and TRBJ2-1. Germline values: CDR1 SEHNR, CDR2 FQNEAQ (reference sequence). The CDR3 totals 14 residues.

The CDR3 loop is CSSSTDLAGYNEQFF. The chain combines TRBV20-1 with TRBJ2-1; the TCRdb D gene call, TRBD2, has no DNA to confirm it. The CDR3 consists of 15 residues. Per the germline V gene, CDR1 is DFQATT and CDR2 is SNEGSKA (reference sequence).

The chain recombines TRBV20-1 with TRBJ2-1; TCRdb's assignment of TRBD2 cannot be checked, as there is no DNA. The CDR3 extends over 15 amino acids. Germline V gene data show CDR1 as DFQATT and CDR2 as SNEGSKA (reference sequence). The CDR3 is CSADTGTSGNNEQFF.

The CDR3 loop is CASSQSGGGTEAFF. The chain recombines TRBV4-2 with TRBJ1-1. The CDR3 runs 14 residues. Per the germline V gene, CDR1 is LGHNA and CDR2 is YNFKEQ.

The V call is TRBV20-1, the J call TRBJ1-6. CDR3 length: 12 residues. Germline-derived CDR1 and CDR2 are DFQATT and SNEGSKA (reference sequence). The CDR3 reads CSPRLGFPPLHF.

The chain employs TRBV4-3 and TRBJ2-4; TCRdb names TRBD2, which stays unverified in the absence of DNA. CDR1 is LGHNA and CDR2 is YSLEER in the germline V gene. The CDR3 has 18 amino acids. The chain's CDR3 is CASSLGTSGNLAKNIQYF.

This chain connects TRBV5-1 to TRBJ2-5; as DNA is missing, the TRBD2 call by TCRdb cannot be tested. Germline values: CDR1 SGHRS, CDR2 YFSETQ. CDR3 size: 16 residues. CDR3 protein: CASSSLAGGPRETQYF.

The chain has TRBV6-5 and TRBJ1-2. CDR1 and CDR2 (germline): MNHEY, SVGAGI. This CDR3 comprises 15 residues. CDR3 region: CASSYFALANYGYTF.

The chain is built from TRBV20-1 and TRBJ1-1. CDR1 is DFQATT, CDR2 SNEGSKA, per germline (reference sequence). CDR3 length: 12 residues. Here the CDR3 reads CSARSGSTEAFF.

V gene TRBV20-1 combines with J gene TRBJ2-7. From germline, CDR1 is DFQATT and CDR2 SNEGSKA (reference sequence). This CDR3 comprises 14 residues. This CDR3 reads CSARDRRNSYEQYF.

The V gene is TRBV7-9, the J gene TRBJ1-5; the TCRdb D gene call, TRBD1, has no DNA to confirm it. Germline loops: CDR1 SEHNR, CDR2 FQNEAQ (reference sequence). This CDR3 has 13 amino acids. CDR3 residues: CASSLEGGQPQHF.

The chain is built from TRBV6-2 or TRBV6-3 and TRBJ2-1. Germline V gene sequence: CDR1 MNHEY, CDR2 SVGEGT. This CDR3 is built from 13 residues. The CDR3 sequence is CASSYLTDNEQFF.

The V gene is TRBV5-1, the J gene TRBJ1-2; no DNA is available, so the TRBD1 call from TCRdb remains unchecked. Looked up from germline, CDR1 is SGHRS and CDR2 is YFSETQ. The CDR3 is 14 residues long. The CDR3 reads CASSYGQGAAGYTF.

CDR3 residues: CASEEDRAREKLFF. J is TRBJ1-4 and V is TRBV2; TCRdb returns TRBD1, unconfirmable since there is no DNA. The CDR3 has 14 amino acids. Germline loops: CDR1 SNHLY, CDR2 FYNNEI.